These 17 T cell receptor beta chains were all obtained from the same sample, sequenced in a study of T cell repertoires in cytomegalovirus infection. Antigen specificity for these receptors is unknown. TCRdb re-called the reads with MiXCR, one entry per CDR3 protein. Seen here are roughly 730,000 distinct CDR3 sequences, roughly 36% observed once, and the top ten hold around a sixth. The sample here was cultured PBMCs, taken from culture after CMV antigen stimulation. Receptor source: a human donor in good health (CMV status not recorded). Some clones in this sample may be carry-over from other donors' samples.

The rearrangement joins TRBV20-1 to TRBJ2-1; 11 bases agree with TRBD2. This CDR3 comprises 14 residues. The V gene end was trimmed by 8 bases and the J gene end by 0 bases; junction bases not matched to a gene: 3. Germline V gene sequence: CDR1 DFQATT, CDR2 SNEGSKA (reference sequence). Here the CDR3 DNA reads TGCAGTTTAACTAGCGGGGGCTCCTACAATGAGCAGTTCTTC. Amino acids: CSLTSGGSYNEQFF.

This clonotype came up a few times. The V and J genes are TRBV6-2 or TRBV6-3 and TRBJ2-7, with a possible D match to TRBD2 (6 bases). The CDR3 loop spans 15 amino acids. Trimming cost V 5 bases and J 7 bases, with 21 bases left between them. CDR1 is MNHEY and CDR2 is SVGEGT in the germline V gene. This chain's CDR3 is CASSPRVAGLSEQYF. CDR3 in DNA: TGTGCCAGCAGTCCGAGAGTGGCGGGATTAAGTGAGCAGTACTTC.

This clonotype came up once. The V and J genes are TRBV29-1 and TRBJ2-5; D might be TRBD2 (6 bases). CDR3 size: 12 residues. Trimming removed 1 base from V and 3 bases from J, with 6 bases in between. Germline V gene sequence: CDR1 SQVTM, CDR2 ANQGSEA. The CDR3 DNA reads TGCAGCGTTGAAGGGGGGGAAGAGACCCAGTACTTC. Its protein is CSVEGGEETQYF.

This clonotype has a handful of counts. The V gene is TRBV19, the J gene TRBJ1-2; D not certain. Germline-derived CDR1 and CDR2 are LNHDA and SQIVND (reference sequence). V was trimmed by 0 bases and J by 5 bases, leaving 10 bases between them. This CDR3 spans 14 amino acids. Here the CDR3 reads CASSIDDGGYGYTF. The CDR3 coding sequence is TGTGCCAGTAGTATAGACGACGGTGGATATGGCTACACCTTC.

Of note for this clonotype: This is likely a read error, given that the CDR3 carries no conserved phenylalanine or tryptophan at its end. Written as DNA, the CDR3 is TGCGCCAGCAGCCGAGCTAGCGGGAGCTCCTACGAGCAGTACTCC. Encoded protein: CASSRASGSSYEQYS. The J gene is TRBJ2-7, the V gene TRBV4-1; 10 bases fit TRBD2. Germline V lookup: CDR1 MGHRA, CDR2 YSYEKL. The V and J ends lost 4 bases and 0 bases, in that order; junction bases with no gene match: 3. CDR3 length: 15 residues.

The chain links TRBV5-1 to TRBJ1-1; no firm D call. This CDR3 has 15 amino acids. The germline V and J ends were trimmed by 4 bases and 1 base, with 14 bases remaining between them. Germline lookup yields CDR1 SGHRS and CDR2 YFSETQ. CDR3 sequence reads: CASSPTLGRNTEAFF. The CDR3, as DNA: TGCGCCAGCAGCCCAACCCTAGGCCGGAACACTGAAGCTTTCTTT. The entire variable domain, with the rest obtained from reference TRBV5-1 and TRBJ1-1, is as follows: KAGVTQTPRYLIKTRGQQVTLSCSPISGHRSVSWYQQTPGQGLQFLFEYFSETQRNKGNFPGRFSGRQFSNSRSEMNVSTLELGDSALYLCASSPTLGRNTEAFFGQGTRLTVV.

This clonotype has only a few counts. V usage is TRBV20-1 and J usage is TRBJ1-1, with D unclear. Germline CDR1 DFQATT, CDR2 SNEGSKA (reference sequence). This CDR3 contains 13 residues. V lost 1 base, J lost 7 bases, and 13 bases lay in between. The CDR3 DNA reads TGCAGTGCTAGAGGCGGTATACGGATTGAAGCTTTCTTT. Encoded protein: CSARGGIRIEAFF.

This clonotype appeared many times. The J gene is TRBJ2-5, the V gene TRBV7-2, with D perhaps matching TRBD1 (6 bases). V was trimmed by 3 bases and J by 7 bases, leaving 15 bases between them. Germline V gene sequence: CDR1 SGHTA, CDR2 FQGNSA. The CDR3 runs 14 residues. CDR3 bases: TGTGCCAGCAGCTTGAGGCGGACAGACGGGACCCAGTACTTC. Translation: CASSLRRTDGTQYF. Together with reference TRBV7-2 and TRBJ2-5, the CDR3 gives the full variable domain: GAGVSQSPSNKVTEKGKDVELRCDPISGHTALYWYRQSLGQGLEFLIYFQGNSAPDKSGLPSDRFSAERTGGSVSTLTIQRTQQEDSAVYLCASSLRRTDGTQYFGPGTRLLVL.

V gene TRBV6-1 combines with J gene TRBJ1-1, with TRBD1 matching over 7 bases. The CDR3 is 14 residues long. V lost 6 bases and J lost 3; bases outside the gene matches: 7. The germline V gene has CDR1 MNHNS and CDR2 SASEGT. As DNA, the CDR3 is TGTGCCAGCAGGAAGGACAGGAGGGACACTGAAGCTTTCTTT. It encodes CASRKDRRDTEAFF.

This clonotype was seen ten or more times. The chain recombines TRBV7-9 with TRBJ2-7; no definite D call. CDR1 SEHNR and CDR2 FQNEAQ come from the germline V gene (reference sequence). The CDR3 contains 13 residues. Trimming cost V 3 bases and J 2 bases, with 8 bases left between them. CDR3 in amino acids: CASSFSVAYEQYF. As DNA, the CDR3 is TGTGCCAGCAGCTTCTCCGTTGCCTACGAGCAGTACTTC.

This chain joins TRBV19 and TRBJ1-5; TRBD1 might be the D (6 bases). The V end was cut by 3 bases, the J end by 1 base, with 13 bases between. From germline, CDR1 is LNHDA and CDR2 SQIVND (reference sequence). This CDR3 has 16 residues. CDR3 sequence reads: CASSILGAGSNQPQHF. In nucleotides, the CDR3 is TGTGCCAGTAGTATTTTGGGGGCCGGCAGCAATCAGCCCCAGCATTTT.

The J gene is TRBJ2-1, the V gene TRBV15, with a weak D call TRBD2 (6 bases). The CDR3 consists of 15 residues. V lost 5 bases, J lost 0 bases, and 11 bases lay in between. The V gene's germline CDR1 is LNHNV and CDR2 YYDKDF (reference sequence). The CDR3 DNA reads TGTGCCACCAGCGGCGGGGTAAGCTCCTACAATGAGCAGTTCTTC. This encodes CATSGGVSSYNEQFF.

The chain has TRBV2 and TRBJ2-7; D remains ambiguous. The CDR3 sequence is 14 residues long. The germline V and J ends were trimmed by 7 bases and 4 bases, with 17 bases remaining between them. CDR1 and CDR2 (germline): SNHLY, FYNNEI. CDR3 sequence (DNA): TGTGCCAGCAACCCCTCAGGCCCTTCTTACGAGCAGTACTTC. Its translation is CASNPSGPSYEQYF.

V is TRBV7-2 and J is TRBJ2-5; D might be TRBD2 (6 bases). This CDR3 region has 16 residues. V was trimmed by 5 bases and J by 5 bases, leaving 21 bases between them. CDR1 is SGHTA and CDR2 is FQGNSA in the germline V gene. CDR3: CASSQEGAGMVETQYF. DNA for the CDR3: TGTGCCAGCAGCCAGGAGGGCGCAGGGATGGTGGAGACCCAGTACTTC.

This clonotype showed up just a few times. J is TRBJ2-1 and V is TRBV7-6; the D gene is possibly TRBD1 (5 bases). CDR1 SGHVS and CDR2 FNYEAQ come from the germline V gene. The length of the CDR3 is 11 residues. Trimming cost V 5 bases and J 12 bases, with 11 bases left between them. CDR3 nucleotides: TGTGCCAGCAGCCCTCAGGGTTGGCAGTTCTTC. Residues: CASSPQGWQFF.

This clonotype was counted a single time. V and J are TRBV6-1 and TRBJ2-5; D is undetermined. Per the germline V gene, CDR1 is MNHNS and CDR2 is SASEGT. The CDR3 is 15 residues long. V dropped 5 bases and J dropped 0 bases, with 13 bases sitting between them. CDR3 sequence: CASSYGILYQETQYF. CDR3 nucleotide sequence: TGTGCCAGCAGTTACGGTATTCTGTACCAAGAGACCCAGTACTTC.

V is TRBV4-3 and J is TRBJ2-3; 8 positions agree with TRBD2. The CDR3 is 15 amino acids. Germline CDR1 and CDR2: LGHNA and YSLEER. The J segment lost 5 bases and the V segment lost 4 bases, leaving 8 bases of the junction unmatched. The CDR3 sequence: CASSRRPGGEDTQYF. In DNA form, the CDR3 reads TGCGCCAGCAGCCGCCGGCCGGGGGGGGAAGATACGCAGTATTTT.